One and the same sample provided the 28 T cell receptor beta chains below, sequenced in a study of identical twins. TCRdb fed the 5' RACE reads into MiXCR, producing one record per CDR3 protein. The sample lists under 800,000 distinct CDR3 sequences, about 20% occurring once. This same sample was also taken into another study, of T cells expressing NK-cell markers.

Sequenced: PBMCs. These receptors originate from a woman aged 18-29 years in good health.

CDR3 nucleotides: TGCGCCAGCAGCTTTGGGGACAGGGGGAACGAGCAGTACTTC. Protein product: CASSFGDRGNEQYF. The V gene is TRBV5-1, the J gene TRBJ2-7, with 11 bases identical to TRBD1. The CDR3 extends over 14 amino acids. V was pared by 2 bases and J by 5 bases, with 3 bases of the junction left unmatched. Germline V gene lookup returns CDR1 SGHRS and CDR2 YFSETQ.

This clonotype has only a few counts. This chain joins TRBV20-1 and TRBJ1-6, with a possible D match to TRBD1 (6 bases). The length of the CDR3 is 14 residues. Per the germline V gene, CDR1 is DFQATT and CDR2 is SNEGSKA (reference sequence). V lost 1 base to trimming and J lost 6 bases, with 10 bases between them. In DNA form, the CDR3 reads TGCAGTGCTAGAGGCGGGACACCTAATTCACCCCTCCACTTT. Its translation is CSARGGTPNSPLHF.

This clonotype was observed a handful of times. V usage is TRBV5-1 and J usage is TRBJ2-1, with 10 bases identical to TRBD1. Germline-derived CDR1 and CDR2 are SGHRS and YFSETQ. The junction had 11 bases not matched to a gene; V was cut back by 4 bases and J by 7 bases. The CDR3 sequence is 16 residues long. CDR3 coding DNA: TGCGCCAGCAGCGCATACCGGGACAGGGGTTGGAATGAGCAGTTCTTC. Its protein product is CASSAYRDRGWNEQFF.

The chain employs TRBV20-1 and TRBJ2-3; tentative D call: TRBD2 (6 bases). This CDR3 contains 14 residues. Trimming shortened V by 4 bases and J by 2 bases, and 13 bases separated the two germline ends. Per germline, CDR1 DFQATT and CDR2 SNEGSKA (reference sequence). The CDR3 is CSAIRAGPTDTQYF. The CDR3 region has the DNA TGCAGTGCTATACGGGCGGGACCCACAGATACGCAGTATTTT.

The rearrangement uses TRBV20-1 and TRBJ1-1; D perhaps matches TRBD1 (5 bases). This CDR3 is built from 13 residues. CDR1 and CDR2 (germline): DFQATT, SNEGSKA (reference sequence). V was clipped by 2 bases and J by 0 bases, with 7 bases between them. The CDR3 nucleotides are TGCAGTGCTAGACGACAGATGAACACTGAAGCTTTCTTT. This gives the protein CSARRQMNTEAFF.

This clonotype was picked up a small number of times. The CDR3: CASNHPGTQSYEQYF. The CDR3, as DNA: TGTGCCAGCAACCACCCAGGGACACAATCCTACGAGCAGTACTTC. The rearrangement joins TRBV6-1 to TRBJ2-7; TRBD1 might be the D (6 bases). CDR3 length: 15 residues. The germline V gene encodes CDR1 MNHNS and CDR2 SASEGT. V was trimmed by 7 bases and J by 1 base, leaving 17 bases between them.

There are a few counts of this clonotype. The chain carries TRBV20-1 and TRBJ1-2; D remains unclear. V lost 0 bases, J lost 2 bases, and 10 bases lay in between. The CDR3 loop spans 14 amino acids. Germline V CDR1 and CDR2: DFQATT, SNEGSKA (reference sequence). CDR3 in DNA: TGCAGTGCTAGAGATCTTAGGATGAACTATGGCTACACCTTC. Amino acid sequence: CSARDLRMNYGYTF.

The V gene is TRBV29-1, the J gene TRBJ1-1; 9 bases align to TRBD1. Per germline, CDR1 SQVTM and CDR2 ANQGSEA. The V gene end was trimmed by 6 bases and the J gene end by 4 bases; junction bases not matched to a gene: 3. This CDR3 has 12 amino acids. DNA of the CDR3: TGCAGCGTGGGACAGGGAAGCACTGAAGCTTTCTTT. Translation: CSVGQGSTEAFF.

This chain uses TRBV9 with TRBJ2-3; a weak D match, TRBD2 (6 bases). This CDR3 has 13 amino acids. Germline CDR1 and CDR2: SGDLS and YYNGEE. The V gene lost 0 bases and the J gene lost 6 bases, with 8 bases spanning the gap. The CDR3 DNA sequence: TGTGCCAGCAGCGTAGATGGGAGGGATACGCAGTATTTT. Protein: CASSVDGRDTQYF.

This sequence joins TRBV6-5 and TRBJ2-2, with D unresolved. The CDR3 is 13 amino acids. Trimming removed 2 bases from V and 5 bases from J, with 6 bases in between. CDR1 is MNHEY and CDR2 is SVGAGI in the germline V gene. CDR3 sequence reads: CASSYLGTGELFF. For the CDR3, the DNA is TGTGCCAGCAGTTACCTAGGAACCGGGGAGCTGTTTTTT.

This clonotype was recorded a few times. This rearrangement joins TRBV20-1 to TRBJ2-1; TRBD2 agrees at 10 bases. The CDR3 consists of 17 residues. V gave up 5 bases and J gave up 8 bases; unmatched junction bases: 18. Germline V gene data show CDR1 as DFQATT and CDR2 as SNEGSKA (reference sequence). The CDR3 DNA sequence: TGCAGTGCTCCGAACCGACCCTCTAGCGGGAGACCCCATGAGCAGTTCTTC. The encoded protein is CSAPNRPSSGRPHEQFF.

The V call is TRBV20-1, the J call TRBJ2-2; D is perhaps TRBD2 (7 bases). Germline V lookup: CDR1 DFQATT, CDR2 SNEGSKA (reference sequence). The CDR3 sequence is 16 residues long. Deletions cut 1 base from V and 2 bases from J, with 14 bases between. The CDR3 nucleotides are TGCAGTGCTAGAGTTATCGGGGGGCTTAACACCGGGGAGCTGTTTTTT. Its protein is CSARVIGGLNTGELFF.

Ten or more counts support this clonotype. The chain uses TRBV10-3 and TRBJ2-5, with 9 bases matching TRBD2. Germline loops: CDR1 ENHRY, CDR2 SYGVKD. J was trimmed by 4 bases and V by 8 bases; bases with no gene match: 8. The CDR3 has 14 amino acids. The CDR3 sequence: CAIQPVAGVETQYF. DNA of the CDR3: TGTGCCATCCAACCGGTAGCGGGAGTAGAGACCCAGTACTTC.

This clonotype was seen more than once but under ten times. The rearrangement joins TRBV7-2 to TRBJ2-1; TRBD2 is a possible D gene (5 bases). Trimming cost V 11 bases and J 10 bases, with 21 bases left between them. This CDR3 has 13 amino acids. Germline V lookup: CDR1 SGHTA, CDR2 FQGNSA. The CDR3 reads CASASSYKWEQFF. The CDR3 DNA follows: TGTGCCTCCGCGTCTAGCTACAAATGGGAGCAGTTCTTC.

This clonotype appeared a few times. The chain couples TRBV12-3 or TRBV12-4 to TRBJ2-3, with 8 positions matching TRBD1. There are 15 residues in the CDR3. V lost 5 bases, J lost 1 base, and 5 bases stayed unmatched. The chain's CDR3 is CASSKDRGGTDTQYF. As DNA, the CDR3 is TGTGCCAGCAGTAAAGACAGGGGCGGCACAGATACGCAGTATTTT.

The rearrangement joins TRBV9 to TRBJ2-6, with TRBD2 matching 7 bases. Germline V gene sequence: CDR1 SGDLS, CDR2 YYNGEE. The trim removed 7 bases at V and 4 bases at J, leaving 8 bases unmatched. CDR3 size: 15 residues. CDR3 region: CASAGDLNGANVLTF. CDR3 in DNA: TGTGCCAGCGCGGGGGATTTGAACGGGGCCAACGTCCTGACTTTC.

This clonotype was picked up a small number of times. The genes are TRBV7-6 and TRBJ2-2, with TRBD2 matching 10 bases. V lost 3 bases and J lost 5; bases outside the gene matches: 6. CDR1 is SGHVS and CDR2 is FNYEAQ in the germline V gene. This CDR3 comprises 16 residues. The CDR3 loop is CASSFSGRAITGELFF. CDR3 in DNA: TGTGCCAGCAGCTTCAGCGGGAGGGCCATTACCGGGGAGCTGTTTTTT.

The chain employs TRBV6-5 and TRBJ2-7; maybe TRBD2 (6 bases). There are 15 residues in the CDR3. The V gene lost 2 bases and the J gene lost 2 bases, with 13 bases spanning the gap. Germline-derived CDR1 and CDR2 are MNHEY and SVGAGI. The CDR3 sequence is CASSYGDSGAYEQYF. CDR3 coding DNA: TGTGCCAGCAGTTACGGGGACTCGGGAGCCTACGAGCAGTACTTC.

The V gene is TRBV10-3, the J gene TRBJ2-7, with D tentatively TRBD2 (6 bases). The CDR3 totals 12 residues. Trimming cost V 2 bases and J 6 bases, with 8 bases left between them. Germline V CDR1 and CDR2: ENHRY, SYGVKD. The CDR3 DNA follows: TGTGCCATCAGTGAGACTAGCATCGAGCAGTACTTC. Its translation is CAISETSIEQYF.

The chain links TRBV5-4 to TRBJ1-2; TRBD1 matches 10 bases. The CDR3 is made up of 15 amino acids. Germline loops: CDR1 SGHNT, CDR2 YYREEE (reference sequence). Losses at the gene ends were 3 bases for V and 6 bases for J; bases not matched to a gene: 8. The chain's CDR3 is CASSWVDRGFDGYTF. DNA of the CDR3: TGTGCCAGCAGCTGGGTGGACAGGGGGTTTGATGGCTACACCTTC. Full variable domain (missing parts from reference TRBV5-4 and TRBJ1-2): ETGVTQSPTHLIKTRGQQVTLRCSSQSGHNTVSWYQQALGQGPQFIFQYYREEENGRGNFPPRFSGLQFPNYSSELNVNALELDDSALYLCASSWVDRGFDGYTFGSGTRLTVV.

The CDR3 loop is CASSFLRAGVNEQFF. CDR3 bases: TGTGCCAGCAGCTTTCTGCGGGCGGGGGTAAATGAGCAGTTCTTC. The rearrangement links TRBV7-8 to TRBJ2-1; 7 nucleotides align to TRBD2. From germline, CDR1 is SGHVS and CDR2 FQNEAQ. This CDR3 is 15 amino acids long. J was trimmed by 7 bases and V by 3 bases; bases with no gene match: 9.

This clonotype was counted a few times. This chain links TRBV7-2 with TRBJ1-2; D is unresolved. V was cut by 2 bases and J by 3 bases, with 7 bases left in between. The CDR3 totals 13 residues. Germline CDR1 reads SGHTA; CDR2 reads FQGNSA. The DNA of the CDR3 is TGTGCCAGCAGCTTAATGGTAGACTATGGCTACACCTTC. Residues: CASSLMVDYGYTF. Using reference TRBV7-2 and TRBJ1-2 for the parts outside the CDR3, the full variable domain is GAGVSQSPSNKVTEKGKDVELRCDPISGHTALYWYRQSLGQGLEFLIYFQGNSAPDKSGLPSDRFSAERTGGSVSTLTIQRTQQEDSAVYLCASSLMVDYGYTFGSGTRLTVV.

This clonotype was picked up a small number of times. This chain joins TRBV6-5 and TRBJ2-7; 8 bases line up with TRBD1. Unmatched junction bases numbered 12, after V lost 1 base and J lost 4 bases. This CDR3 contains 17 residues. Germline V lookup: CDR1 MNHEY, CDR2 SVGAGI. The CDR3, as DNA: TGTGCCAGCAGTTACTTCTTGTGGGCAGGGGGCAAGTACGAGCAGTACTTC. Protein product: CASSYFLWAGGKYEQYF.

The CDR3 DNA sequence: TGTGCCAGCAGTTTCGACAGGGCATCCTACGAGCAGTACTTC. Translated, it gives CASSFDRASYEQYF. The V call is TRBV12-3 or TRBV12-4, the J call TRBJ2-7; 7 nucleotides align to TRBD1. Trimming at V came to 3 bases and at J to 1 base, leaving 3 bases not matched to a gene. The CDR3 runs 14 residues.

The chain has TRBV12-3 or TRBV12-4 and TRBJ2-5; D gene ambiguous. This CDR3 comprises 18 residues. Here the CDR3 reads CTCSFRKAARTSSETQYF. The DNA for the CDR3 is TGTACCTGCAGTTTTAGAAAGGCGGCACGGACCTCCTCGGAGACCCAGTACTTC.

The chain carries TRBV6-5 and TRBJ1-3, with D unresolved. The CDR3 totals 16 residues. Germline V gene sequence: CDR1 MNHEY, CDR2 SVGAGI. V was cut by 0 bases and J by 4 bases, with 13 bases left in between. The CDR3 bases are TGTGCCAGCAGTTACTCGAGGCAGAACCAAGGAAACACCATATATTTT. Translated: CASSYSRQNQGNTIYF.

The chain recombines TRBV6-1 with TRBJ1-1; 7 nucleotides align to TRBD1. In germline, CDR1 is MNHNS, CDR2 SASEGT. This CDR3 has 13 residues. V gave up 6 bases and J gave up 6 bases; unmatched junction bases: 7. The CDR3 sequence: CASSRDSLPEAFF. As DNA, the CDR3 is TGTGCCAGCAGCAGGGACAGCCTACCTGAAGCTTTCTTT.

V and J are TRBV9 and TRBJ2-1; 9 nucleotides align to TRBD2. The CDR3 extends over 14 amino acids. Trimming at V came to 3 bases and at J to 8 bases, leaving 6 bases not matched to a gene. Looked up from germline, CDR1 is SGDLS and CDR2 is YYNGEE. The CDR3 sequence: CASSGASGNYEQFF. CDR3 nucleotide sequence: TGTGCCAGCAGCGGTGCTAGCGGGAACTATGAGCAGTTCTTC.